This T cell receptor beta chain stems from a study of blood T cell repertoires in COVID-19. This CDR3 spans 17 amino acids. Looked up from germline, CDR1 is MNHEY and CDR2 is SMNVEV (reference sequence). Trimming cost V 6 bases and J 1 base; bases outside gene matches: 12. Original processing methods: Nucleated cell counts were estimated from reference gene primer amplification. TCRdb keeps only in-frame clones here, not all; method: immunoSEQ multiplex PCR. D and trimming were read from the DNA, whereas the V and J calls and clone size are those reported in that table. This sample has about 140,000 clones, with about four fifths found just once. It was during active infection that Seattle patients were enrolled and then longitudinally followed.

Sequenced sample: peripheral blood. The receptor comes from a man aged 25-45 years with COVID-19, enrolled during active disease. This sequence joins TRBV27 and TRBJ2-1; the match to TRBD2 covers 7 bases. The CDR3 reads CASSYFSSGGSYNEQFF. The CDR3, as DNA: TGTGCCAGCAGCTACTTCTCTAGCGGAGGATCCTACAATGAGCAGTTCTTC.